This passage covers 17 T cell receptor delta chains from one sample sequenced in a study of γδ T cells in repeated Plasmodium falciparum infection. Vgamma9/Vdelta2+ and Vdelta2-negative gammadelta T cells were flow-sorted from PBMC for bulk sequencing. TCRdb processed the multiplex PCR reads again with the CATT caller. The table lists roughly 93,000 delta-chain clones, 1.4% of them singletons. Sequencing was done on a sample of gamma-delta T cells from blood. These receptors all stem from a pool of human donors (malaria-infected and uninfected, not separated).

This clone showed up just a few times. A read error is likely here: a far larger clone is one base away. Other DNA sequences in this specimen translate into the identical CDR3. The chain joins TRDV1 to TRDJ1; D might be TRDD2 (9 bases). Assignment of the J gene here rests on matching the DNA to germline, because TCRdb gives none. Germline V gene lookup returns CDR1 TSWWSYY and CDR2 QGS. The CDR3 runs 20 residues. Trimming cost V 2 bases and J 6 bases, with 31 bases left between them. CDR3 DNA: TGTGCTCTTGGGGAAATCTCGGCCTTCCTACGTGATGGGGGATCCCATAAACTCATCTTT. Its translation: CALGEISAFLRDGGSHKLIF.

This clone turned up a few times. The translation of this DNA and the TCRdb protein of a much larger clone differ at residue 4, probably owing to a read error; the protein shown here is translated from the DNA. The chain is built from TRDV2 and TRDJ1; 9 bases align to TRDD3. TCRdb lists no J gene, so it was determined here by aligning the DNA to germline. The trim removed 6 bases at V and 0 bases at J, leaving 16 bases unmatched. Germline V CDR1 and CDR2: GEAIGNYY, EKD. The CDR3 has 18 residues. CDR3: CACNPLTGGRPYTDKLIF. CDR3 bases: TGTGCCTGTAATCCCCTTACTGGGGGACGACCGTACACCGATAAACTCATCTTT.

As concerns this clone: TCRdb has a much larger clone's protein, which differs at residue 9 from the translation of this DNA, likely because of a read error; what is shown is the protein translated from the DNA. The rearrangement uses TRDV2 and TRDJ1, with unresolved D. The J gene, not given by TCRdb, was assigned here from a germline match of the nucleotide sequence. Trimming pared 0 bases from V and 0 bases from J, leaving 10 bases between. The germline CDR1 and CDR2 sequences are GEAIGNYY and EKD. CDR3 length: 15 amino acids. CDR3 sequence reads: CACDTGGFHTDKLIF. Here the CDR3 DNA reads TGTGCCTGTGACACCGGAGGGTTCCACACCGATAAACTCATCTTT.

This clone was detected many times. Other DNA sequences in the same sample also yield this CDR3. The rearrangement links TRDV1 to TRDJ1; 8 bases match TRDD3. Germline CDR1 and CDR2: TSWWSYY and QGS. The CDR3 has 19 amino acids. V gave up 1 base and J gave up 1 base; unmatched junction bases: 14. This CDR3 reads CALGEPDCGGFRATDKLIF. DNA of the CDR3: TGTGCTCTTGGGGAACCCGACTGTGGGGGATTTCGGGCCACCGATAAACTCATCTTT.

The sample holds a few counts of this clone. TCRdb pairs this DNA with a much larger clone's protein that differs at residue 8, likely a read error; the protein shown was translated from the DNA. This chain uses TRDV1 with TRDJ1; 7 bases agree with TRDD3. The V gene's germline CDR1 is TSWWSYY and CDR2 QGS. The CDR3 sequence is 19 residues long. Written as DNA, the CDR3 is TGTGCCCTTGGGGGACGTATAAGCCGCTCGTGTAGGGACACCGATAAACTCATCTTT. The encoded protein is CALGGRISRSCRDTDKLIF.

A word on this clone: A read error likely explains this, since a far larger clone differs by one base. The V and J genes are TRDV2 and TRDJ1; TRDD3 matches 9 bases. Since TCRdb gives no J gene, matching the DNA to germline was used here to assign it. The germline V gene has CDR1 GEAIGNYY and CDR2 EKD. The CDR3 has 16 amino acids. The CDR3 DNA sequence: TGTGCCTGCGACACGTCCTGGGGGATTACCACCGATAAACTCATCTTT. Its translation is CACDTSWGITTDKLIF.

This clone was seen a few times. A far larger clone is a single base away, which makes a read error likely. Other DNA sequences in the same sample also yield this CDR3. The chain employs TRDV2 and TRDJ1; 8 positions agree with TRDD3. The J gene, missing from TCRdb, was assigned here through DNA to germline matching. V trimming: 3 bases; J trimming: 2 bases; junction bases outside the gene matches: 7. The CDR3 length is 15 residues. The V gene's germline CDR1 is GEAIGNYY and CDR2 EKD. The CDR3 here is CACDLLGVLTDKLIF. The CDR3 DNA sequence: TGTGCCTGTGACCTACTGGGGGTTCTTACCGATAAACTCATCTTT.

For this clone: With only one base between it and a far larger clone, this is likely a read error. This same CDR3 is encoded by further DNA sequences in the sample. The chain joins TRDV1 to TRDJ1, with D uncertain. TCRdb records no J gene; here it was assigned by comparing the DNA to germline. V lost 3 bases and J 5 bases, leaving 25 bases between the germline ends. Germline V CDR1 and CDR2: TSWWSYY, QGS. This CDR3 has 18 residues. The CDR3 reads CALGDLSPIPLAADKLIF. The CDR3 DNA is TGTGCTCTTGGGGACCTTAGTCCAATTCCCTTGGCGGCTGATAAACTCATCTTT.

On this clone: TCRdb's protein for this DNA is that of a much larger clone and differs from the translation at residue 18, likely a read error; the protein shown is the DNA translation. The DNA for the CDR3 is TGTGCTCTTGGGGAAGGCCTTCGCGGGGACTCAATGCTGGGGGATACGCGTAAAAATAAACTCATCTTT. Encoded protein: CALGEGLRGDSMLGDTRKNKLIF. The V and J genes are TRDV1 and TRDJ1, with 12 bases that match TRDD3. No J gene was available from TCRdb, and it was assigned here by a germline match of the DNA. This CDR3 has 23 residues. The germline gives CDR1 TSWWSYY, CDR2 QGS. Trimming at V came to 2 bases and at J to 6 bases, leaving 28 bases not matched to a gene.

This clone was counted many times. The chain uses TRDV1 and TRDJ1; D tentatively fits TRDD2 or TRDD3 (6 bases each). The J gene, left out of TCRdb, was set here by checking the DNA against germline. Germline lookup yields CDR1 TSWWSYY and CDR2 QGS. The V and J ends lost 5 bases and 0 bases respectively, with 37 bases between them. This CDR3 region has 23 residues. The CDR3 reads CALGSPFSYGGIHSGGYTDKLIF. In nucleotides, the CDR3 is TGTGCTCTTGGGTCTCCGTTCTCCTACGGCGGGATCCATAGTGGGGGCTACACCGATAAACTCATCTTT.

In its sample, this clone was seen a few times. TCRdb attributes to this sequence the protein of a much larger clone, which differs from the DNA translation at residue 8; a read error is likely, and the protein displayed is translated from the DNA. The V gene is TRDV1, the J gene TRDJ1; 10 bases match TRDD3. With V trimmed by 2 bases and J by 8 bases, 23 bases remained unmatched. Germline values: CDR1 TSWWSYY, CDR2 QGS. This CDR3 contains 20 residues. The CDR3, as DNA: TGTGCTCTTGGGGAAAATTCCTACGGCCTTCTCCTGTGGGGGATACAGAAACTCATCTTT. Its protein product is CALGENSYGLLLWGIQKLIF.

For this clone: The protein TCRdb lists belongs to a much larger clone and differs from this DNA's translation at residue 18, which points to a read error; the protein shown is made from the DNA. V gene TRDV1 combines with J gene TRDJ1, with TRDD2 identical over 9 bases. No J gene is reported in TCRdb; it was inferred here by comparing the DNA with germline. CDR3 size: 21 residues. Germline values: CDR1 TSWWSYY, CDR2 QGS. The DNA for the CDR3 is TGTGCTCTTGGGGAAAAGGCCTTCCTACACCTAGTACTCCTTCACACCGATACACTCATCTTT. Translated: CALGEKAFLHLVLLHTDTLIF.

This clone occurred a few times. The mismatch at residue 4 between this DNA's translation and the TCRdb protein of a much larger clone likely reflects a read error; the protein shown is translated from the DNA. V usage is TRDV3 and J usage is TRDJ1; D possibly corresponds to TRDD3 (5 bases). The J gene is not listed in TCRdb, so it was assigned here from a DNA match to germline. The CDR3 runs to 14 residues. V was trimmed by 3 bases and J by 1 base, leaving 15 bases between them. The germline V gene encodes CDR1 TVYSNPD and CDR2 GDNSRS (reference sequence). CDR3 in DNA: TGTGCCTTCAGTATACGCACTGTCACCGATAAACTCATCTTT. Its protein product is CAFSIRTVTDKLIF.

As concerns this clone: This likely came from a read error, as a far larger clone is one base away. Other DNA variants within this sample encode the same CDR3. For the CDR3, the DNA is TGTGCTCTTGGGGAACTAGGTAGCCTCCTAAACCCGTACTGGGGGATACGGAAACTCATCTTT. Protein sequence: CALGELGSLLNPYWGIRKLIF. The gene calls are TRDV1 and TRDJ1, with TRDD3 identical over 13 bases. No J segment appears in TCRdb, so it was assigned here by matching the sequence to germline. Looked up from germline, CDR1 is TSWWSYY and CDR2 is QGS. V lost 0 bases, J lost 8 bases, and 21 bases stayed unmatched. This CDR3 is 21 amino acids long.

As concerns this clone: TCRdb shows a much larger clone's protein in place of this DNA's translation, and the two differ at residue 3, likely through a read error; the protein shown is translated from the DNA. This chain connects TRDV1 to TRDJ1, with 9 bases matching TRDD2. This CDR3 comprises 22 residues. Germline V lookup: CDR1 TSWWSYY, CDR2 QGS. For the CDR3, the DNA is TGTGCTATTGGGGAACTGCATACCACCCGCCTTCCTACTTTCAGTTTTACCGATAAACTCATCTTT. Residues: CAIGELHTTRLPTFSFTDKLIF.

This clone was found many times. J is TRDJ1 and V is TRDV1, with a weak D call TRDD3 (5 bases). The J gene, not given by TCRdb, was assigned here from a germline match of the nucleotide sequence. Germline V gene sequence: CDR1 TSWWSYY, CDR2 QGS. The CDR3 is 16 amino acids. The V end was cut by 2 bases, the J end by 10 bases, with 23 bases between. This CDR3 is CALGERYNRGRGPLIF. DNA for the CDR3: TGTGCTCTTGGGGAAAGGTACAACCGGGGAAGGGGACCACTCATCTTT.

This clone occurred many times. Different DNA sequences within this sample yield the same CDR3. The CDR3 protein is CACDAVGSDTDKLIF. In DNA, the CDR3 is TGTGCCTGTGACGCGGTTGGATCCGACACCGATAAACTCATCTTT. This chain joins TRDV2 and TRDJ1; no clear D gene. The CDR3 consists of 15 residues. V shed 3 bases and J shed 0 bases, with 13 bases lying between them. CDR1 GEAIGNYY and CDR2 EKD come from the germline V gene.